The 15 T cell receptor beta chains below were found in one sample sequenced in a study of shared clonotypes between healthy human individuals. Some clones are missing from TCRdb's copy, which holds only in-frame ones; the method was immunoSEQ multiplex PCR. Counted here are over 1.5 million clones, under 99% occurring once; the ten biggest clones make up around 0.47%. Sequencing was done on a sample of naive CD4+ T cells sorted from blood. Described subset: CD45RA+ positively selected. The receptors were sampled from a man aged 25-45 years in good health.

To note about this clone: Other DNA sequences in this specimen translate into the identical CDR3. CDR3 region: CASSSDRGPYNEQFF. CDR3 nucleotides: TGCGCCAGCAGCTCAGACAGGGGACCCTACAATGAGCAGTTCTTC. This rearrangement joins TRBV5-1 to TRBJ2-1; 8 bases align to TRBD1. With V trimmed by 3 bases and J by 2 bases, 4 bases remained unmatched. Looked up from germline, CDR1 is SGHRS and CDR2 is YFSETQ. This CDR3 has 15 residues.

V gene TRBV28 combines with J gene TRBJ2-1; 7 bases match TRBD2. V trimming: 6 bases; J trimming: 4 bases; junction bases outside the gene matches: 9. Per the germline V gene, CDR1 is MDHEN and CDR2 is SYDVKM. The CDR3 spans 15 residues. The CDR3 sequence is CASRGTSALYNEQFF. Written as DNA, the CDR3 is TGTGCCAGCAGGGGTACTAGCGCCCTGTACAATGAGCAGTTCTTC.

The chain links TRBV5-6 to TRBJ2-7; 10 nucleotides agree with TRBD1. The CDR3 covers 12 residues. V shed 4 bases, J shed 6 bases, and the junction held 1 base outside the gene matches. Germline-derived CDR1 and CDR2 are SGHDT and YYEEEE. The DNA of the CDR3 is TGTGCCAGCAGCCGGGACAGGGGCGAGCAGTACTTC. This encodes CASSRDRGEQYF.

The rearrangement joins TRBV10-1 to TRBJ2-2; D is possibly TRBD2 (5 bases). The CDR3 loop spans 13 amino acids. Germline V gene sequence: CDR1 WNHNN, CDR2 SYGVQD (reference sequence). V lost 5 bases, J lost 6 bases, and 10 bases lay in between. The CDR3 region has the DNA TGCGCCAGCAGTATAGCGAGGGCCGGGGAGCTGTTTTTT. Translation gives CASSIARAGELFF.

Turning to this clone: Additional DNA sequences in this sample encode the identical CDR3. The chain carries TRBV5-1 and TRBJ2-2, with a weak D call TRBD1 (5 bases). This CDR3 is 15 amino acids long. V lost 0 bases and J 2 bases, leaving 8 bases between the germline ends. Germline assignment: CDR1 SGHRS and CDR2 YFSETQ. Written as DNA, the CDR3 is TGCGCCAGCAGCTTGGCACAGGCTAACACCGGGGAGCTGTTTTTT. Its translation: CASSLAQANTGELFF.

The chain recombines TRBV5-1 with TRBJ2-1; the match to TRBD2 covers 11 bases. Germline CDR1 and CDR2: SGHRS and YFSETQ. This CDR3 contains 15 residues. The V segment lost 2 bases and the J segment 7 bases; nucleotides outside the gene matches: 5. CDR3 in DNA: TGCGCCAGCAGCTTTCTAGCGGGAGGTAGGAATGAGCAGTTCTTC. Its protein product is CASSFLAGGRNEQFF.

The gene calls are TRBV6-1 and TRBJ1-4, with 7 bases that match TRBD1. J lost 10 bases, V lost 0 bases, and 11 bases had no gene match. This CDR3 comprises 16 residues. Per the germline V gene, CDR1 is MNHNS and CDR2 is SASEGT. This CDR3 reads CASSEAARFSGGKLFF. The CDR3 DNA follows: TGTGCCAGCAGTGAAGCAGCCAGGTTCTCAGGGGGAAAACTGTTTTTT.

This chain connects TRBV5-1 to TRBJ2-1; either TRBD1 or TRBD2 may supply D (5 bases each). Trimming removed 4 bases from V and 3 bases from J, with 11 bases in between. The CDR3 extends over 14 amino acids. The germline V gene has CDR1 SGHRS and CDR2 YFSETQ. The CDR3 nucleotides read TGCGCCAGCAGCAGACGAGGGGACTACAATGAGCAGTTCTTC. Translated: CASSRRGDYNEQFF.

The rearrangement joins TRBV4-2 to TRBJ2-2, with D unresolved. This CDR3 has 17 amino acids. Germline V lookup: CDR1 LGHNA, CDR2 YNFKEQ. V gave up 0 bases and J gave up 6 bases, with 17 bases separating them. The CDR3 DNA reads TGTGCCAGCAGCCAAGATAGCTCTAGAGCTAGGGCCGGGGAGCTGTTTTTT. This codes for CASSQDSSRARAGELFF.

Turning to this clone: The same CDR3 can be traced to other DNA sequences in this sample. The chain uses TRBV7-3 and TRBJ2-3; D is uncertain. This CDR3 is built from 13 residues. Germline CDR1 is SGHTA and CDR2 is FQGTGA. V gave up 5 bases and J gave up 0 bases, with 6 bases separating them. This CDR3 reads CASSPPSTDTQYF. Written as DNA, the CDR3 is TGTGCCAGCAGCCCGCCTAGCACAGATACGCAGTATTTT.

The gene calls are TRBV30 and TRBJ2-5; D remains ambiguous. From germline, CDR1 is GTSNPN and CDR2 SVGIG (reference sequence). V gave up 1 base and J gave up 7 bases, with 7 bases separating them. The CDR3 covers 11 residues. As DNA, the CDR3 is TGTGCCTGGAGTGGGAAGGGGACCCAGTACTTC. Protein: CAWSGKGTQYF.

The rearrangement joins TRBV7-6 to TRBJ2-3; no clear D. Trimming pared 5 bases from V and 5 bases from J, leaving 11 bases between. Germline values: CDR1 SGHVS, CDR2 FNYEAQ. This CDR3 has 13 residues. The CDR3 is CASSHLRLDTQYF. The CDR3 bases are TGTGCCAGCAGCCATCTAAGACTAGATACGCAGTATTTT.

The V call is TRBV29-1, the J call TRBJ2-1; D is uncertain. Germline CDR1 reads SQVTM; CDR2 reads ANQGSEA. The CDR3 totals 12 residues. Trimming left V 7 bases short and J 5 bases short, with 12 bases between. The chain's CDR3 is CSGIRSNNEQFF. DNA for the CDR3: TGCAGCGGTATCCGGTCGAACAATGAGCAGTTCTTC.

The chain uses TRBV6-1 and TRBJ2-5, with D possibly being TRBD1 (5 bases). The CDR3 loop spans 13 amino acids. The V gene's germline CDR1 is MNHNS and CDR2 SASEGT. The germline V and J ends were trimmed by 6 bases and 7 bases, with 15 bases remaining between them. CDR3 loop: CASRISGLLTQYF. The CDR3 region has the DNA TGTGCCAGCAGAATATCAGGGTTGTTGACCCAGTACTTC.

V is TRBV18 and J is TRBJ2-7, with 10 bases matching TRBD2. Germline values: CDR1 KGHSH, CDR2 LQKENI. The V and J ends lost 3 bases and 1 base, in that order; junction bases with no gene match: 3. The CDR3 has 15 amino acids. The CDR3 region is CASSPALAGSYEQYF. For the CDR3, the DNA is TGTGCCAGCTCACCGGCACTAGCGGGGTCCTACGAGCAGTACTTC.